The source of this T cell receptor (beta chain) is a study of cytomegalovirus exposure and HLA in healthy donors. Germline V gives CDR1 KGHSH, CDR2 LQKENI. The CDR3 is 16 amino acids. Study-wide results and caveats: Later analysis placed DRB1 highest and HLA-C lowest in TCR association rates, which differed by HLA locus.

PCR involved 60 Vbeta and 13 Jbeta primers. Clones were sequenced by immunoSEQ multiplex PCR, and TCRdb holds only the in-frame ones, with some missing. The table records around 100,000 clones, 70% to 75% of them present only once. For this clone: The antigen remains unidentified. A junction boundary mismatches the germline segment, possibly from a read error.

The receptor comes from a young woman in good health and CMV-seropositive. The sequenced sample consisted of PBMCs. V gene TRBV18 combines with J gene TRBJ2-2, with 11 bases lining up with TRBD2. In nucleotides, the CDR3 is TGTGCCGGCTCACCACTAGCGGGGGCGAACACCGGGGAGCTGTTTTTT. Protein: CAGSPLAGANTGELFF.